The present T cell receptor (beta chain) was sequenced within a study of T cell responses to AZD1222 COVID-19 vaccine. Notes on the study in general: Variant regions that are unmutated are reportedly the target of nearly half of spike-specific TCRs. Repertoires in all cases were sampled only once the peak T cell response had passed.

Libraries were prepared by immunoSEQ multiplex PCR; TCRdb keeps only in-frame clonotypes and omits some of them. Of approximately 110,000 clones detected, about nine tenths appear once; the ten largest clones hold approximately 8.1%. A note on this clone: Its antigen is unknown. Mismatch with germline at one junction end may stem from a read error.

Germline V lookup: CDR1 SSHAT, CDR2 FNYEAQ (reference sequence). There are 15 residues in the CDR3. The specimen comprised peripheral blood, sampled on day 0 of AZD1222 vaccination. J is TRBJ2-1 and V is TRBV7-7; TRBD1 aligns across 12 bases. The sequence was collected from an adult in good health. CDR3 in DNA: TGTGCTAGCAGCCCCGGGACAGGGGGCGGGAATGAGCAGTTCTTC. Its translation is CASSPGTGGGNEQFF. The whole variable domain, remainder taken from reference TRBV7-7 and TRBJ2-1, is GAGVSQSPRYKVTKRGQDVTLRCDPISSHATLYWYQQALGQGPEFLTYFNYEAQPDKSGLPSDRFSAERPEGSISTLTIQRTEQRDSAMYRCASSPGTGGGNEQFFGPGTRLTVL.